Shown below are 24 T cell receptor beta chains from a single sample sequenced in a study of blood T cell repertoires in COVID-19. Data came from immunoSEQ multiplex PCR; TCRdb stores just in-frame clones and leaves some out. The sample consists of approximately 300,000 clones, 70% to 90% of them appearing once. What was sequenced was PBMCs or T cells enriched from blood (not recorded which). The receptors stem from a woman younger than 45 who had recovered from COVID-19.

This clone showed up just once. The rearrangement uses TRBV30 and TRBJ1-2; unclear D gene. Per germline, CDR1 GTSNPN and CDR2 SVGIG (reference sequence). Trimming took 0 bases from V and 9 from J, leaving 11 bases between them. The CDR3 loop spans 12 amino acids. The CDR3 here is CAWSVGGFSYTF. In DNA, the CDR3 is TGTGCCTGGAGTGTAGGAGGGTTTAGCTACACCTTC.

This chain uses TRBV7-8 with TRBJ2-7; D may be TRBD2 (6 bases). Trimming left V 3 bases short and J 1 base short, with 22 bases between. The CDR3 has 18 amino acids. CDR1 SGHVS and CDR2 FQNEAQ come from the germline V gene. Written as DNA, the CDR3 is TGTGCCAGCAGCTTCGCGAACTGGAGGGATCATCAGTCCTACGAGCAGTACTTC. This translates into CASSFANWRDHQSYEQYF. The full variable domain, completed using reference TRBV7-8 and TRBJ2-7, is GAGVSQSPRYKVAKRGQDVALRCDPISGHVSLFWYQQALGQGPEFLTYFQNEAQLDKSGLPSDRFFAERPEGSVSTLKIQRTQQEDSAVYLCASSFANWRDHQSYEQYFGPGTRLTVT.

The rearrangement uses TRBV10-1 and TRBJ2-4; no definite D call. This CDR3 region has 14 residues. Germline CDR1 reads WNHNN; CDR2 reads SYGVQD (reference sequence). V was cut by 7 bases and J by 0 bases, with 10 bases left in between. The CDR3 sequence: CASTDILAKNIQYF. The CDR3 nucleotides are TGCGCCAGCACCGACATACTAGCCAAAAACATTCAGTACTTC.

The chain has TRBV5-1 and TRBJ1-1, with TRBD1 matching 7 bases. Germline values: CDR1 SGHRS, CDR2 YFSETQ. This CDR3 has 17 amino acids. V was clipped by 4 bases and J by 3 bases; unmatched bases: 15. The CDR3 reads CASSPWENRGSYTEAFF. The CDR3 DNA reads as TGCGCCAGCAGCCCCTGGGAAAACAGGGGTTCATACACTGAAGCTTTCTTT. The whole variable domain, filled in from reference TRBV5-1 and TRBJ1-1, reads KAGVTQTPRYLIKTRGQQVTLSCSPISGHRSVSWYQQTPGQGLQFLFEYFSETQRNKGNFPGRFSGRQFSNSRSEMNVSTLELGDSALYLCASSPWENRGSYTEAFFGQGTRLTVV.

The genes are TRBV9 and TRBJ1-1; D gene uncertain. The CDR3 sequence is 15 residues long. Germline CDR1 SGDLS, CDR2 YYNGEE. V lost 0 bases and J lost 5, with 14 bases in between. CDR3 amino acids: CASSVEVTWQTEAFF. The CDR3 coding sequence is TGTGCCAGCAGCGTAGAAGTGACATGGCAGACTGAAGCTTTCTTT.

The genes are TRBV9 and TRBJ2-3; D ambiguous. V dropped 0 bases and J dropped 5 bases, with 16 bases sitting between them. CDR3 length: 16 residues. Germline V CDR1 and CDR2: SGDLS, YYNGEE. The CDR3 coding sequence is TGTGCCAGCAGCGTAGATCCTGAGGCTCTCGGAGATACGCAGTATTTT. It encodes CASSVDPEALGDTQYF.

This clone is a singleton in its sample. V and J are TRBV6-5 and TRBJ2-2; 9 bases line up with TRBD1. V was clipped by 2 bases and J by 6 bases; unmatched bases: 4. The CDR3 is 15 residues long. Germline V CDR1 and CDR2: MNHEY, SVGAGI. CDR3 nucleotides: TGTGCCAGCAGTTACACAGGGGGCATCCCCGGGGAGCTGTTTTTT. It is translated as CASSYTGGIPGELFF.

The chain employs TRBV2 and TRBJ1-1; D remains ambiguous. Trimming stripped 2 bases from V and 0 bases from J, with 10 bases between. CDR1 SNHLY and CDR2 FYNNEI come from the germline V gene. The CDR3 covers 15 residues. The CDR3: CASSENTQLNTEAFF. CDR3 sequence (DNA): TGTGCCAGCAGTGAAAACACGCAGTTGAACACTGAAGCTTTCTTT.

V usage is TRBV6-5 and J usage is TRBJ1-2, with 7 bases lining up with TRBD1. The germline CDR1 and CDR2 sequences are MNHEY and SVGAGI. This CDR3 contains 14 residues. The trim removed 2 bases at V and 5 bases at J, leaving 5 bases unmatched. CDR3 bases: TGTGCCAGCAGTTACAGGGGGCGCGGGTATGGCTACACCTTC. This encodes CASSYRGRGYGYTF.

This clone showed up just a few times. The genes are TRBV15 and TRBJ1-1; D is unclear. This CDR3 has 19 amino acids. The germline gives CDR1 LNHNV, CDR2 YYDKDF (reference sequence). V was pared by 1 base and J by 3 bases, with 24 bases between. The CDR3 nucleotides are TGTGCCACCAGCAGAGGACATCCGGGAACCCTCTTTAGGGACACTGAAGCTTTCTTT. Amino acid sequence: CATSRGHPGTLFRDTEAFF.

The chain has TRBV2 and TRBJ2-3; D might be TRBD2 (7 bases). CDR1 and CDR2 (germline): SNHLY, FYNNEI. V was trimmed by 6 bases and J by 1 base, leaving 8 bases between them. This CDR3 comprises 13 residues. Here the CDR3 reads CASRGGGTDTQYF. The CDR3, as DNA: TGTGCCAGCAGAGGGGGGGGCACAGATACGCAGTATTTT.

The rearrangement joins TRBV5-1 to TRBJ1-1; 8 bases are a match to TRBD1. CDR3 length equals 14 residues. The V gene end was trimmed by 1 base and the J gene end by 5 bases; junction bases not matched to a gene: 4. Germline V gene lookup returns CDR1 SGHRS and CDR2 YFSETQ. The CDR3 DNA sequence: TGCGCCAGCAGCTTGAGGGGACAGGTTACTGAAGCTTTCTTT. Translated, it gives CASSLRGQVTEAFF.

The chain is built from TRBV19 and TRBJ1-4, with D perhaps matching TRBD1 (6 bases). Per germline, CDR1 LNHDA and CDR2 SQIVND (reference sequence). Trimming left V 7 bases short and J 0 bases short, with 15 bases between. The CDR3 length is 16 residues. The CDR3 is CASTMGQTATNEKLFF. In nucleotides, the CDR3 is TGTGCCAGTACCATGGGACAAACTGCAACTAATGAAAAACTGTTTTTT.

The rearrangement uses TRBV30 and TRBJ1-2; the match to TRBD1 covers 8 bases. The CDR3 has 14 amino acids. Trimming at V came to 5 bases and at J to 6 bases, leaving 11 bases not matched to a gene. Per the germline V gene, CDR1 is GTSNPN and CDR2 is SVGIG (reference sequence). This chain's CDR3 is CAWHPGQGADGYTF. The CDR3, as DNA: TGTGCCTGGCACCCCGGGCAGGGGGCTGATGGCTACACCTTC. Complete variable domain (other parts from reference TRBV30 and TRBJ1-2): SQTIHQWPATLVQPVGSPLSLECTVEGTSNPNLYWYRQAAGRGLQLLFYSVGIGQISSEVPQNLSASRPQDRQFILSSKKLLLSDSGFYLCAWHPGQGADGYTFGSGTRLTVV.

The chain joins TRBV5-1 to TRBJ1-4; D call uncertain. V was shortened by 2 bases and J by 5 bases, with 10 bases between the two germline ends. Germline CDR1 SGHRS, CDR2 YFSETQ. CDR3 length equals 14 residues. This chain's CDR3 is CASSLRGSNEKLFF. In DNA form, the CDR3 reads TGCGCCAGCAGCTTAAGAGGGTCAAATGAAAAACTGTTTTTT.

The chain recombines TRBV5-3 with TRBJ1-1; D is unresolved. TRBV5-3 is treated as an ORF (open reading frame) with a function not yet certain. V was pared by 0 bases and J by 1 base, with 13 bases between. The CDR3 consists of 16 residues. The CDR3 coding sequence is TGTGCCAGAAGCTTGGAAGGAGAAGAAGAGAACACTGAAGCTTTCTTT. This gives the protein CARSLEGEEENTEAFF.

V and J are TRBV24-1 and TRBJ1-2, with TRBD1 identical over 10 bases. The junction had 6 bases not matched to a gene; V was cut back by 4 bases and J by 8 bases. This CDR3 spans 14 amino acids. Germline CDR1 is KGHDR and CDR2 is SFDVKD. The CDR3 sequence is CATSDSTGGEGYTF. The CDR3 DNA reads TGTGCCACCAGTGACTCGACAGGGGGCGAGGGCTACACCTTC.

This clone came up once. The chain is built from TRBV18 and TRBJ1-1, with D tentatively TRBD1 (6 bases). This CDR3 is built from 12 residues. Germline V CDR1 and CDR2: KGHSH, LQKENI. The germline V and J ends were trimmed by 6 bases and 11 bases, with 16 bases remaining between them. As DNA, the CDR3 is TGTGCCAGCTCCCAGGGGTCGGGTGAGGCTTTCTTT. Translating gives CASSQGSGEAFF.

V gene TRBV6-6 combines with J gene TRBJ1-5; 7 nucleotides match TRBD1. Germline-derived CDR1 and CDR2 are MNHNY and SVGAGI (reference sequence). This CDR3 contains 15 residues. V shed 5 bases, J shed 4 bases, and the junction held 8 bases outside the gene matches. Written as DNA, the CDR3 is TGTGCCAGCAGTAGGGGGACAGTAGAGAATCAGCCCCAGCATTTT. It translates to CASSRGTVENQPQHF.

The J gene is TRBJ2-7, the V gene TRBV12-3 or TRBV12-4, with D perhaps matching TRBD2 (5 bases). This CDR3 has 13 amino acids. V was cut by 5 bases and J by 4 bases, with 12 bases left in between. CDR3 loop: CASSLRGSYEQYF. The CDR3 DNA reads as TGTGCCAGCAGTCTCCGGGGTTCATACGAGCAGTACTTC.

The chain links TRBV11-3 to TRBJ1-4; D perhaps matches TRBD1 (5 bases). The CDR3 has 13 amino acids. Trimming stripped 4 bases from V and 7 bases from J, with 10 bases between. The V gene's germline CDR1 is SGHNT and CDR2 YENEEA. CDR3 sequence (DNA): TGTGCCAGCAGCTCCAGGGTCGGTGAAAAACTGTTTTTT. Its protein is CASSSRVGEKLFF.

The chain uses TRBV27 and TRBJ1-6, with D possibly matching TRBD1 (6 bases). Trimming pared 5 bases from V and 7 bases from J, leaving 18 bases between. CDR1 MNHEY and CDR2 SMNVEV come from the germline V gene (reference sequence). CDR3 length: 16 amino acids. Here the CDR3 DNA reads TGTGCCAGCAGTGCTAGGGGAGGGGGATTGAATTCACCCCTCCACTTT. Encoded protein: CASSARGGGLNSPLHF.

In the case of this clone: The sample has other DNA sequences that encode this CDR3 too. The chain uses TRBV7-2 and TRBJ2-7; TRBD1 agrees at 7 bases. The CDR3 runs to 14 residues. Germline CDR1 is SGHTA and CDR2 is FQGNSA. The J segment lost 0 bases and the V segment lost 5 bases, leaving 4 bases of the junction unmatched. CDR3 region: CASSPRTGSYEQYF. The CDR3 DNA sequence: TGTGCCAGCAGCCCCCGGACAGGCTCCTACGAGCAGTACTTC.

The chain has TRBV5-1 and TRBJ2-3, with TRBD1 matching over 9 bases. The CDR3 is made up of 14 amino acids. Germline-derived CDR1 and CDR2 are SGHRS and YFSETQ. The junction had 7 bases not matched to a gene; V was cut back by 3 bases and J by 8 bases. The CDR3: CASSSGTGKGTQYF. As DNA, the CDR3 is TGCGCCAGCAGCTCCGGGACAGGGAAAGGTACGCAGTATTTT.